The T cell receptor (beta chain) under discussion was sequenced for a study of blood T cells in healthy people across ages. Sample-barcoded 5' priming and a J-beta primer mix drove a second PCR of roughly 7 to 11 cycles. With 12 random nucleotides, a template-switch adaptor tagged each individual cDNA molecule. Every sample returned 3 million or more CDR3-containing paired-end reads. Using its own MiXCR run on the 5' RACE reads, TCRdb lists one record per CDR3 protein. The sample includes about 1.4 million distinct CDR3 sequences, roughly 59% of them seen just once. V lost 1 base and J 6 bases, leaving 8 bases between the germline ends. Looked up from germline, CDR1 is SGDLS and CDR2 is YYNGEE. The CDR3 spans 13 residues. The total RNA that was extracted per sample amounted to at least 5 micrograms.

The sample was blood. This chain joins TRBV9 and TRBJ2-1, with D uncertain. The sequence came from a man aged 18 to 29 in good health. CDR3 protein: CASSVRLLNEQFF. The CDR3 region has the DNA TGTGCCAGCAGCGTACGACTCCTCAATGAGCAGTTCTTC.